This note documents a single T cell receptor (beta chain) sequence. Its antigen is not known. The data stem from a study of shared clonotypes between healthy human individuals. About the research overall: CD4 naive and memory got three plates each, CD8 naive two, CD8 memory one. Study observations and caveats: The rarefaction results pointed to incomplete sorted-subset sequencing despite large depth.

Each subset's genomic DNA was shared equally among a number of immunoSEQ plates. Sequencing was performed with immunoSEQ multiplex PCR; in TCRdb, only in-frame clones are kept and a portion is missing. This sample yields over a million clones, of which 75% to 85% are seen a single time; roughly 0.55% belongs to the top ten. The CDR3 has 13 residues. V gave up 5 bases and J gave up 7 bases, with 12 bases separating them. Germline loops: CDR1 SGHTA, CDR2 FQGNSA. Caucasian adults residing in Nashville, Tennessee made up all the donors. The chain carries TRBV7-2 and TRBJ1-3; D possibly corresponds to TRBD1 (5 bases). What was sequenced was memory CD4+ T cells from PBMCs. Stated subset: CD45RA-negative fraction. This TCR came from a young man in good health. Some clones in this sample may be carry-over from other donors' samples. CDR3 sequence: CASSAGPGNTIYF. In nucleotides, the CDR3 is TGTGCCAGCAGCGCCGGCCCAGGGAACACCATATATTTT.